A selection of T cell receptor beta chains follows, all from one sample in a study of T cells in Graves' hyperthyroidism and ophthalmopathy. TCRdb re-called the multiplex PCR reads with MiXCR, one entry per CDR3 protein. The table has roughly 800,000 distinct CDR3 sequences, around 39% seen once. The specimen was blood. These receptors were collected from a man aged 18 to 29 with Graves' hyperthyroidism. Each CDR3 is given with its conserved first and last residue. D genes are given only for firm matches. Expanded clones are given a class, and other clones once, few, many or no size at all.

d_call	clone_size	v_call	j_call	cdr3_aa	cdr3_nt
.	many	TRBV7-9	TRBJ1-4	CASSLAIQGREKLFF	TGTGCCAGCAGCTTAGCGATACAGGGACGCGAAAAACTGTTTTTT
.	few	TRBV5-1	TRBJ1-5	CASSLNGVQPQHF	TGCGCCAGCAGCTTGAATGGGGTTCAGCCCCAGCATTTT
.	.	TRBV10-3	TRBJ2-5	CASSEIWVGETQYF	TGTGCCAGCAGTGAAATTTGGGTTGGGGAGACCCAGTACTTC
.	.	TRBV2	TRBJ2-7	CANSSVQAKQYF	TGTGCCAACTCGAGCGTACAGGCAAAGCAGTACTTC
TRBD1	.	TRBV13	TRBJ1-2	CASSFGQGGGYTF	TGTGCCAGCAGCTTCGGACAGGGAGGTGGCTACACCTTC
.	.	TRBV5-1	TRBJ2-7	CASSPGTVLWEQYF	TGCGCCAGCAGCCCGGGGACGGTTCTTTGGGAGCAGTACTTC
.	.	TRBV2	TRBJ1-4	CASTGQYSTNEKLFF	TGTGCCAGCACAGGACAGTATTCAACTAATGAAAAACTGTTTTTT
.	many	TRBV6-1	TRBJ1-5	CASRRGWDNQPQHF	TGTGCCAGCAGGAGGGGATGGGACAATCAGCCCCAGCATTTT
.	.	TRBV7-4	TRBJ1-4	CASSQDSGLREKLFF	TGCGCCAGCAGCCAAGATAGCGGGCTACGTGAAAAACTGTTTTTT
.	few	TRBV2	TRBJ2-2	CASSFWGTGELFF	TGTGCCAGCAGCTTTTGGGGCACCGGGGAGCTGTTTTTT
TRBD1	many	TRBV7-9	TRBJ2-7	CASSLAHQGDEQYF	TGTGCCAGCAGCTTAGCGCATCAGGGGGATGAGCAGTACTTC
.	.	TRBV7-9	TRBJ2-2	CASSFGTTGELFF	TGTGCCAGCAGCTTCGGGACAACCGGGGAGCTGTTTTTT